Sequencing of this TCR beta chain was carried out in a study of T cell responses to AZD1222 COVID-19 vaccine. The repertoire was sequenced with immunoSEQ multiplex PCR; TCRdb's copy has only in-frame clones and lacks some. Of over 40,000 clones listed, approximately 83% are singletons. The germline CDR1 and CDR2 sequences are MDHEN and SYDVKM. Trimming stripped 5 bases from V and 2 bases from J, with 7 bases between. CDR3 length: 13 residues. The chain couples TRBV28 to TRBJ1-3; D not certain. The source material was peripheral blood, sampled on day 0 of AZD1222 vaccination. This receptor was obtained from an adult in good health. CDR3 protein: CASSPPPGNTIYF. The CDR3, as DNA: TGTGCCAGCAGTCCCCCCCCTGGAAACACCATATATTTT.